This T cell receptor (beta chain) originates from a study of blood T cell repertoires in COVID-19. Study as a whole: The cDNA or gDNA used as material had been derived from T cells, B-cell-depleted T cells, or PBMCs.

The CDR3 runs to 15 residues. Germline V gene sequence: CDR1 SGHDN, CDR2 FVKESK. Trimming cost V 1 base and J 3 bases, with 11 bases left between them. Method: immunoSEQ multiplex PCR; TCRdb's copy keeps in-frame clones and lacks some. The top ten clones hold roughly 10% of a sample with approximately 300,000 clones, about nine tenths of them seen once. The chain uses TRBV14 and TRBJ2-3, with D possibly being TRBD2 (5 bases). Sequencing used PBMCs or T cells enriched from blood (not recorded which). This clonotype originated in a woman aged 18-29 years who had recovered from COVID-19. CDR3 sequence reads: CASSQGGLGTDTQYF. The CDR3, as DNA: TGTGCCAGCAGCCAAGGAGGACTGGGGACAGATACGCAGTATTTT.